Sequencing of this T cell receptor (beta chain) was carried out in a study of blood T cell repertoires in COVID-19. TCRdb's table, derived via immunoSEQ multiplex PCR, lists solely in-frame clones and lacks some. Of 75,000 to 95,000 clones listed, 85% to 95% were seen once; the top ten hold about 1.7%. This CDR3 contains 15 residues. With V trimmed by 5 bases and J by 2 bases, 7 bases remained unmatched. Germline V gene data show CDR1 as SGHTA and CDR2 as FQGNSA. The specimen was peripheral blood. V gene TRBV7-2 combines with J gene TRBJ2-5, with 8 bases aligning to TRBD2. The receptor was derived from a man aged 55 to 69 with acute or convalescent COVID-19. The DNA for the CDR3 is TGTGCCAGCAGCCCTCAGCGGGGGCATCAAGAGACCCAGTACTTC. This codes for CASSPQRGHQETQYF.